The 32 T cell receptor beta chains below come from one sample, sequenced in a study of vaccination and CD4 T cells after COVID-19. Noted treatment: roughly ten-day PBMC culture with coronavirus spike peptide pools or control peptides (ViraFEST assay). The antigens of these receptors remain unknown. Researchers used the Oncomine TCR Beta short-read assay to sequence DNA from cultured CD4+ T cells. TCRdb passed the PCR reads through MiXCR, listing each CDR3 protein once. The sample has more than 12,000 distinct CDR3 sequences, roughly 29% seen once. The starting material was CD4+ T cells from blood, cultured in vitro, obtained before SARS-CoV-2 vaccination. The origin of the receptors is a human donor who received a COVID-19 vaccine.

The chain joins TRBV20-1 to TRBJ1-6; 8 positions agree with TRBD1. Germline V gene sequence: CDR1 DFQATT, CDR2 SNEGSKA (reference sequence). This CDR3 is 15 amino acids long. V was clipped by 6 bases and J by 7 bases; unmatched bases: 11. For the CDR3, the DNA is TGCAGTGCAACCGTCCAGGGGGCTGGGAATTCACCCCTCCACTTT. Its protein is CSATVQGAGNSPLHF.

This clonotype has more than one count but fewer than ten. The V and J genes are TRBV6-5 and TRBJ2-3; D gene uncertain. The V end was cut by 2 bases, the J end by 1 base, with 1 base between. The germline gives CDR1 MNHEY, CDR2 SVGAGI. The length of the CDR3 is 12 residues. CDR3 DNA sequence: TGTGCCAGCAGTTACGGCACAGATACGCAGTATTTT. It specifies CASSYGTDTQYF.

CDR3 coding DNA: TGCAGTGCTAGAGATTGGGGTAGCGGCCAGTACAATGAGCAGTTCTTC. Amino acids: CSARDWGSGQYNEQFF. J is TRBJ2-1 and V is TRBV20-1, with D perhaps TRBD2 (6 bases). Trimming pared 0 bases from V and 4 bases from J, leaving 16 bases between. Germline assignment: CDR1 DFQATT and CDR2 SNEGSKA (reference sequence). This CDR3 region has 16 residues.

V is TRBV2 and J is TRBJ2-5; the match to TRBD2 covers 8 bases. This CDR3 contains 14 residues. With V trimmed by 3 bases and J by 5 bases, 5 bases remained unmatched. CDR1 is SNHLY, CDR2 FYNNEI, per germline. CDR3 sequence reads: CASSEGGGTETQYF. The CDR3 nucleotides are TGTGCCAGCAGTGAGGGCGGGGGGACCGAGACCCAGTACTTC.

This chain joins TRBV11-3 and TRBJ1-1, with 9 bases fitting TRBD1. The length of the CDR3 is 16 residues. The germline V gene encodes CDR1 SGHNT and CDR2 YENEEA. V was clipped by 3 bases and J by 3 bases; unmatched bases: 8. CDR3 coding DNA: TGTGCCAGCAGCTTTGGCAAGGGACAGGGCGACACTGAAGCTTTCTTT. Residues: CASSFGKGQGDTEAFF.

This clonotype showed up just a few times. This sequence joins TRBV5-1 and TRBJ1-1; TRBD1 is a possible D gene (6 bases). V lost 0 bases, J lost 0 bases, and 9 bases lay in between. CDR1 is SGHRS, CDR2 YFSETQ, per germline. The CDR3 extends over 15 amino acids. The CDR3 DNA is TGCGCCAGCAGCTTGGACAGGGCCGTGAACACTGAAGCTTTCTTT. Translated, it gives CASSLDRAVNTEAFF.

By proportion, this clonotype is large. This chain links TRBV5-1 with TRBJ2-5; D is unresolved. Per germline, CDR1 SGHRS and CDR2 YFSETQ. The V end was cut by 1 base, the J end by 1 base, with 8 bases between. The CDR3 is made up of 14 amino acids. The CDR3 loop is CASSLKTAQETQYF. CDR3 DNA sequence: TGCGCCAGCAGCTTGAAAACAGCCCAAGAGACCCAGTACTTC. The whole variable domain, filled in from reference TRBV5-1 and TRBJ2-5, reads KAGVTQTPRYLIKTRGQQVTLSCSPISGHRSVSWYQQTPGQGLQFLFEYFSETQRNKGNFPGRFSGRQFSNSRSEMNVSTLELGDSALYLCASSLKTAQETQYFGPGTRLLVL.

The chain has TRBV7-2 and TRBJ1-6, with 7 bases that match TRBD1. CDR1 SGHTA and CDR2 FQGNSA come from the germline V gene. Losses at the gene ends were 5 bases for V and 6 bases for J; bases not matched to a gene: 4. This CDR3 has 14 amino acids. CDR3 sequence (DNA): TGTGCCAGCAGCCCTGGGACAGCTAATTCACCCCTCCACTTT. It translates to CASSPGTANSPLHF. The entire variable domain, with the rest obtained from reference TRBV7-2 and TRBJ1-6, is as follows: GAGVSQSPSNKVTEKGKDVELRCDPISGHTALYWYRQSLGQGLEFLIYFQGNSAPDKSGLPSDRFSAERTGGSVSTLTIQRTQQEDSAVYLCASSPGTANSPLHFGNGTRLTVT.

This chain joins TRBV6-5 and TRBJ1-6, with no clear D. Germline V gene data show CDR1 as MNHEY and CDR2 as SVGAGI. V lost 2 bases and J lost 8, with 16 bases in between. This CDR3 spans 16 amino acids. The DNA for the CDR3 is TGTGCCAGCAGTTACGGTGCTAGAACTAGTCATTCACCCCTCCACTTT. It specifies CASSYGARTSHSPLHF.

This clonotype ranks as medium-sized. The rearrangement uses TRBV7-2 and TRBJ2-3, with D perhaps TRBD2 (5 bases). The CDR3 consists of 15 residues. Trimming took off 1 base at V and 2 bases at J, with 10 bases between the two ends. Germline V gives CDR1 SGHTA, CDR2 FQGNSA. The CDR3 protein is CASSLGPSSTDTQYF. The DNA for the CDR3 is TGTGCCAGCAGCTTAGGGCCTAGCTCCACAGATACGCAGTATTTT.

This clonotype was observed once. The chain is built from TRBV21-1 and TRBJ1-4; the table's TRBD1 call for D was not verified on the DNA. TRBV21-1 is deemed a pseudogene. CDR3 length: 15 amino acids. The CDR3 bases are TGTGCCAGCAGCAAATGGCCAGGGCGGGCTGAAAAACTGTTTTTT. Protein product: CASSKWPGRAEKLFF.

In its sample, this clonotype was seen once. This chain links TRBV4-1 with TRBJ1-4; 7 nucleotides align to TRBD1. V shed 2 bases and J 7 bases; nucleotides not matched to a gene: 10. The CDR3 loop spans 16 amino acids. Germline V gene lookup returns CDR1 MGHRA and CDR2 YSYEKL. CDR3 nucleotide sequence: TGCGCCAGCAGCCAACCTCAGGGGGGTGCGGGTGAAAAACTGTTTTTT. Amino acids: CASSQPQGGAGEKLFF.

This chain uses TRBV4-2 with TRBJ1-1, with TRBD1 identical over 12 bases. The V gene's germline CDR1 is LGHNA and CDR2 YNFKEQ. The CDR3 covers 14 residues. V lost 3 bases and J lost 10; bases outside the gene matches: 6. The CDR3 DNA reads TGTGCCAGCAGCCATGCGGGACAGGGGGCGGTAGCTTTCTTT. Residues: CASSHAGQGAVAFF.

The V call is TRBV20-1, the J call TRBJ2-5; D possibly corresponds to TRBD1 (5 bases). CDR1 DFQATT and CDR2 SNEGSKA come from the germline V gene (reference sequence). V was clipped by 6 bases and J by 3 bases, with 14 bases between them. The CDR3 is 13 residues long. CDR3 in DNA: TGCAGTGCCCCAGGGCAGGCAGAAGAGACCCAGTACTTC. It encodes CSAPGQAEETQYF.

The V call is TRBV2, the J call TRBJ2-3; TRBD1 is a possible D gene (5 bases). Germline CDR1 SNHLY, CDR2 FYNNEI. V was clipped by 2 bases and J by 1 base, with 10 bases between them. The CDR3 runs 15 residues. The CDR3: CASSEPTGGTDTQYF. The CDR3 region has the DNA TGTGCCAGCAGTGAACCAACAGGCGGCACAGATACGCAGTATTTT.

This rearrangement joins TRBV23-1 to TRBJ2-7; D ambiguous. TRBV23-1 counts as an open reading frame of uncertain function. The CDR3 sequence is 12 residues long. The V and J ends lost 5 bases and 2 bases respectively, with 7 bases between them. The CDR3 sequence: CASSADPYEQYF. The CDR3 coding sequence is TGCGCCAGCAGTGCTGACCCCTACGAGCAGTACTTC.

The CDR3 reads CASSGGRITDTQYF. CDR3 sequence (DNA): TGTGCCAGCAGCGGTGGCAGGATTACAGATACGCAGTATTTT. This chain connects TRBV12-3 or TRBV12-4 to TRBJ2-3, with D hard to call. The CDR3 sequence is 14 residues long. Trimming left V 6 bases short and J 3 bases short, with 13 bases between.

This rearrangement joins TRBV20-1 to TRBJ2-5; D call uncertain. The CDR3 covers 15 residues. Germline values: CDR1 DFQATT, CDR2 SNEGSKA (reference sequence). With 0 bases removed from V and 6 bases from J, the gap between germline ends came to 17 bases. The CDR3 sequence: CSARDAGDETQTQYF. Written as DNA, the CDR3 is TGCAGTGCTAGAGATGCTGGGGATGAGACCCAGACCCAGTACTTC.

The V gene is TRBV7-9, the J gene TRBJ1-3; the D is unclear. Trimming pared 8 bases from V and 0 bases from J, leaving 14 bases between. This CDR3 is 15 amino acids long. Germline CDR1 reads SEHNR; CDR2 reads FQNEAQ (reference sequence). CDR3 sequence: CASDPQTSSGNTIYF. Written as DNA, the CDR3 is TGTGCCAGCGACCCCCAGACGAGCTCTGGAAACACCATATATTTT.

This clonotype has more than one count but fewer than ten. The rearrangement links TRBV6-5 to TRBJ1-2; TRBD1 agrees at 10 bases. Trimming removed 4 bases from V and 8 bases from J; junction bases left unmatched: 7. The CDR3 contains 14 residues. The germline V gene encodes CDR1 MNHEY and CDR2 SVGAGI. The CDR3 DNA is TGTGCCAGCAGTTCGACAGGGGGCCTTGGGGGCTACACCTTC. This codes for CASSSTGGLGGYTF.

This clonotype was detected a few times. The genes are TRBV20-1 and TRBJ2-2; no firm D call. V lost 0 bases, J lost 5 bases, and 13 bases lay in between. Germline CDR1 and CDR2: DFQATT and SNEGSKA (reference sequence). The CDR3 loop spans 15 amino acids. The CDR3 DNA reads TGCAGTGCTAGAGATCCTTTATCGGTTACCGGGGAGCTGTTTTTT. Residues: CSARDPLSVTGELFF.

This clonotype was counted only a few times. The rearrangement uses TRBV20-1 and TRBJ1-1, with D perhaps TRBD1 (6 bases). V was cut by 6 bases and J by 7 bases, with 9 bases left in between. Germline V gene sequence: CDR1 DFQATT, CDR2 SNEGSKA (reference sequence). The CDR3 runs 10 residues. In nucleotides, the CDR3 is TGCAGTGCCCTGACAGGTGAAGCTTTCTTT. Its protein product is CSALTGEAFF.

CDR3 region: CASSPGTGGSTDTQYF. CDR3 DNA sequence: TGTGCCAGCTCACCAGGAACGGGGGGGAGCACAGATACGCAGTATTTT. The rearrangement links TRBV18 to TRBJ2-3; 8 bases fit TRBD2. Trimming took 2 bases from V and 0 from J; bases not matched to a gene: 4. The CDR3 has 16 amino acids. The germline V gene encodes CDR1 KGHSH and CDR2 LQKENI.

The V call is TRBV6-2 or TRBV6-3, the J call TRBJ2-1; the D is unclear. The V end lost 6 bases, the J end lost 3 bases, and 9 bases lay between the germline ends. CDR1 and CDR2 (germline): MNHEY, SVGEGT. The length of the CDR3 is 13 residues. The DNA for the CDR3 is TGTGCCAGCAGCCATTACCTCTACAATGAGCAGTTCTTC. It codes for CASSHYLYNEQFF.

The chain employs TRBV11-2 and TRBJ2-5, with unresolved D. The ends were cut back, 0 bases at V and 1 base at J, with 6 bases in the middle. Germline CDR1 SGHAT, CDR2 FQNNGV. CDR3 length equals 14 residues. The CDR3 region has the DNA TGTGCCAGCAGCTTAGATCTAAGCCAAGAGACCCAGTACTTC. Amino acid sequence: CASSLDLSQETQYF.

The J gene is TRBJ1-3, the V gene TRBV25-1, with D maybe TRBD1 (6 bases). The V and J ends lost 2 bases and 12 bases respectively, with 14 bases between them. CDR3 length: 13 residues. Germline assignment: CDR1 MGHDK and CDR2 SYGVNS. For the CDR3, the DNA is TGTGCCAGCAGTGAAATTGGCAGGGGTGACATATATTTT. Translating it yields CASSEIGRGDIYF.

This clonotype was counted only a few times. The chain recombines TRBV24-1 with TRBJ1-2; weak D call: TRBD1 (6 bases). The CDR3 loop spans 14 amino acids. V was clipped by 5 bases and J by 4 bases, with 13 bases between them. Germline CDR1 KGHDR, CDR2 SFDVKD. CDR3 in DNA: TGTGCCACCAGTGGTGGGGGGCGCAGCTATGGCTACACCTTC. Its protein product is CATSGGGRSYGYTF.

This clonotype was recorded a few times. The J gene is TRBJ1-1, the V gene TRBV7-2, with 10 bases matching TRBD1. V dropped 5 bases and J dropped 4; count of bases not matched to a gene: 10. CDR1 is SGHTA, CDR2 FQGNSA, per germline. This CDR3 has 16 amino acids. The CDR3 reads CASSPTGGEWGTEAFF. Here the CDR3 DNA reads TGTGCCAGCAGCCCGACAGGGGGCGAATGGGGCACTGAAGCTTTCTTT.

The chain links TRBV5-1 to TRBJ2-3; D assignment may be TRBD1 or TRBD2 (6 bases each). CDR1 and CDR2 (germline): SGHRS, YFSETQ. The germline V and J ends were trimmed by 0 bases and 2 bases, with 13 bases remaining between them. The length of the CDR3 is 16 residues. The CDR3 region has the DNA TGCGCCAGCAGCTTGGATGGTGGGGGGCCCACAGATACGCAGTATTTT. Protein sequence: CASSLDGGGPTDTQYF.

The gene calls are TRBV2 and TRBJ2-4; a possible D gene is TRBD2 (7 bases). The CDR3 consists of 16 residues. Germline lookup yields CDR1 SNHLY and CDR2 FYNNEI. Trimming pared 2 bases from V and 6 bases from J, leaving 17 bases between. CDR3 nucleotides: TGTGCCAGCAGTGAATTTGCCGGGGGCGGGGGAAACATTCAGTACTTC. Translation gives CASSEFAGGGGNIQYF.

By share of the sample, this clonotype is medium-sized (0.01 to 0.1%). The chain is built from TRBV20-1 and TRBJ1-2; possible D gene TRBD1, 5 bases. The CDR3 runs to 14 residues. The ends were cut back, 0 bases at V and 8 bases at J, with 16 bases in the middle. From germline, CDR1 is DFQATT and CDR2 SNEGSKA (reference sequence). The CDR3 nucleotides read TGCAGTGCTAGAGATCTGGGGAGGGACGAGGGCTACACCTTC. Translated, it gives CSARDLGRDEGYTF.

This sequence joins TRBV7-9 and TRBJ1-6; D is unresolved. The CDR3 consists of 15 residues. CDR1 is SEHNR, CDR2 FQNEAQ, per germline (reference sequence). The V gene lost 3 bases and the J gene lost 4 bases, with 10 bases spanning the gap. The CDR3 DNA reads as TGTGCCAGCAGCTTGCGGGTTCCGTATAATTCACCCCTCCACTTT. Translated: CASSLRVPYNSPLHF.